Shown below are 22 T cell receptor beta chains from a single sample sequenced in a study of cytomegalovirus exposure and HLA in healthy donors. 60 Vbeta and 13 Jbeta primers were used in PCR. Measured with immunoSEQ multiplex PCR; TCRdb has only the in-frame clones, and not every one. The sample has 200,000 to 250,000 clones; 75% to 90% are singletons. The source material was PBMCs. All receptors come from a woman aged 18-30 years in good health and CMV-seronegative.

The chain uses TRBV4-2 and TRBJ1-4, with D possibly TRBD1 on 5 matching bases. CDR3 length: 14 residues. Germline CDR1 and CDR2: LGHNA and YNFKEQ. Trimming left V 7 bases short and J 5 bases short, with 14 bases between. This CDR3 is CASTPGRVNEKLFF. CDR3 sequence (DNA): TGTGCCAGCACCCCGGGCAGGGTGAATGAAAAACTGTTTTTT.

DNA for the CDR3: TGTGCCAGTAGTATGTGGACTAACTACGAGCAGTACTTC. Protein: CASSMWTNYEQYF. The chain links TRBV19 to TRBJ2-7; TRBD2 is a possible D gene (6 bases). V shed 3 bases and J shed 3 bases, with 9 bases lying between them. This CDR3 region has 13 residues. CDR1 and CDR2 from the germline V gene are LNHDA and SQIVND (reference sequence).

This clone was observed a handful of times. The chain carries TRBV7-9 and TRBJ2-1; D possibly corresponds to TRBD1 (5 bases). V shed 10 bases and J shed 3 bases, with 19 bases lying between them. This CDR3 is built from 15 residues. CDR1 and CDR2 (germline): SEHNR, FQNEAQ (reference sequence). As DNA, the CDR3 is TGTGCCACCACGGACGGCCAAAGGGGCTACAATGAGCAGTTCTTC. This encodes CATTDGQRGYNEQFF.

V is TRBV5-6 and J is TRBJ2-5; TRBD2 might be the D (5 bases). Germline CDR1 SGHDT, CDR2 YYEEEE. Trimming pared 5 bases from V and 11 bases from J, leaving 31 bases between. The length of the CDR3 is 17 residues. The CDR3 DNA reads TGTGCCAGCAGTTCCGACGTATGGGGTAAAATACGCTGGGAGCAGTACTTC. Residues: CASSSDVWGKIRWEQYF.

The chain carries TRBV6-5 and TRBJ2-3; the D gene is possibly TRBD1 (5 bases). CDR1 MNHEY and CDR2 SVGAGI come from the germline V gene. V gave up 10 bases and J gave up 4 bases, with 15 bases separating them. The CDR3 consists of 13 residues. The CDR3 protein is CATHLGASDTQYF. In DNA, the CDR3 is TGTGCCACCCACCTTGGGGCTTCAGATACGCAGTATTTT.

V is TRBV11-2 and J is TRBJ2-7; TRBD1 matches 11 bases. CDR3 length: 14 amino acids. The germline gives CDR1 SGHAT, CDR2 FQNNGV. The V segment lost 3 bases and the J segment 7 bases; nucleotides outside the gene matches: 5. The CDR3 loop reads CASSFGQGAREQYF. CDR3 DNA: TGTGCCAGCAGCTTCGGACAGGGGGCGAGGGAGCAGTACTTC.

The CDR3 DNA reads as TGTGCCAGCAGTGAAGCCTCAACTATGGTTCGTGAGCAGTTCTTC. Encoded protein: CASSEASTMVREQFF. The chain is built from TRBV6-1 and TRBJ2-1; no firm D call. CDR1 is MNHNS and CDR2 is SASEGT in the germline V gene. Trimming stripped 0 bases from V and 9 bases from J, with 15 bases between. CDR3 size: 15 residues.

The rearrangement uses TRBV4-3 and TRBJ2-3, with a weak D call TRBD1 (6 bases). Germline CDR1 reads LGHNA; CDR2 reads YSLEER. CDR3 size: 16 residues. The V end lost 1 base, the J end lost 1 base, and 12 bases lay between the germline ends. CDR3 sequence: CASSQVGAGGTDTQYF. CDR3 in DNA: TGCGCCAGCAGCCAAGTGGGGGCGGGTGGCACAGATACGCAGTATTTT.

V is TRBV5-1 and J is TRBJ1-1; TRBD1 matches 7 bases. Losses at the gene ends were 4 bases for V and 2 bases for J; bases not matched to a gene: 11. Per the germline V gene, CDR1 is SGHRS and CDR2 is YFSETQ. The CDR3 loop spans 16 amino acids. In DNA, the CDR3 is TGCGCCAGCAGCCCTAACCCTACAGGGGTCAACACTGAAGCTTTCTTT. This sequence encodes CASSPNPTGVNTEAFF.

CDR3 loop: CAIAGQGRVEQYF. The CDR3 nucleotides read TGTGCCATCGCGGGACAGGGTCGTGTCGAGCAGTACTTC. The chain links TRBV10-3 to TRBJ2-7; 9 nucleotides match TRBD1. This CDR3 region has 13 residues. Germline V gives CDR1 ENHRY, CDR2 SYGVKD. The trim removed 8 bases at V and 6 bases at J, leaving 8 bases unmatched.

V and J are TRBV29-1 and TRBJ1-1; D may be TRBD1 (6 bases). The CDR3 contains 12 residues. V was shortened by 6 bases and J by 6 bases, with 14 bases between the two germline ends. Germline lookup yields CDR1 SQVTM and CDR2 ANQGSEA. The CDR3 bases are TGCAGCGTCACGATACAGGGACCTGAAGCTTTCTTT. The encoded protein is CSVTIQGPEAFF.

The J gene is TRBJ2-5, the V gene TRBV7-2; the match to TRBD2 covers 11 bases. The length of the CDR3 is 15 residues. V gave up 1 base and J gave up 3 bases; unmatched junction bases: 1. Germline lookup yields CDR1 SGHTA and CDR2 FQGNSA. The CDR3 DNA reads as TGTGCCAGCAGCTTAGAGGGACTAGCGGAAGAGACCCAGTACTTC. Its translation is CASSLEGLAEETQYF.

V usage is TRBV2 and J usage is TRBJ1-6; a possible D gene is TRBD1 (5 bases). This CDR3 is 13 amino acids long. Germline assignment: CDR1 SNHLY and CDR2 FYNNEI. Trimming shortened V by 6 bases and J by 10 bases, and 13 bases separated the two germline ends. The CDR3 bases are TGTGCCAGCAGCCGCGGGGGGTCCTCACCCCTCCACTTT. Residues: CASSRGGSSPLHF.

The chain uses TRBV9 and TRBJ1-2, with D unresolved. V gave up 0 bases and J gave up 8 bases, with 20 bases separating them. The CDR3 runs to 16 residues. CDR1 SGDLS and CDR2 YYNGEE come from the germline V gene. The CDR3 region is CASSVAGLPPISGYTF. The CDR3 DNA follows: TGTGCCAGCAGCGTAGCCGGACTGCCCCCTATAAGCGGCTACACCTTC.

The genes are TRBV28 and TRBJ2-5; D not certain. Germline CDR1 and CDR2: MDHEN and SYDVKM. CDR3 length: 16 residues. The ends were cut back, 6 bases at V and 3 bases at J, with 20 bases in the middle. The CDR3 is CASSSLGSENKETQYF. The CDR3 nucleotides read TGTGCCAGCAGCTCGCTCGGGTCGGAAAATAAAGAGACCCAGTACTTC.

The chain joins TRBV27 to TRBJ1-5, with a possible D match to TRBD1 (5 bases). Trimming shortened V by 5 bases and J by 5 bases, and 7 bases separated the two germline ends. Germline V gives CDR1 MNHEY, CDR2 SMNVEV (reference sequence). There are 12 residues in the CDR3. CDR3 region: CASSLRDQPQHF. The DNA of the CDR3 is TGTGCCAGCAGTCTCAGGGATCAGCCCCAGCATTTT.

The chain recombines TRBV2 with TRBJ2-4, with D possibly TRBD1 on 6 matching bases. Between the trimmed V and J ends, which lost 6 bases and 2 bases, there was a span of 14 bases. Looked up from germline, CDR1 is SNHLY and CDR2 is FYNNEI. This CDR3 comprises 15 residues. CDR3 bases: TGTGCCAGCAGGGGGGAACAGGGATCCAAAAACATTCAGTACTTC. This codes for CASRGEQGSKNIQYF.

In its sample, this clone was seen a few times. This chain uses TRBV5-6 with TRBJ1-5; no reliable D call. The CDR3 is 12 residues long. Germline V gene sequence: CDR1 SGHDT, CDR2 YYEEEE. Trimming pared 0 bases from V and 5 bases from J, leaving 3 bases between. The CDR3 here is CASSLGDQPQHF. The CDR3 DNA follows: TGTGCCAGCAGCTTGGGCGATCAGCCCCAGCATTTT.

About this clone itself: The same CDR3 also results from other DNA sequences found in this sample. V and J are TRBV5-1 and TRBJ2-2; tentatively, D is TRBD2 (7 bases). Trimming removed 4 bases from V and 2 bases from J, with 18 bases in between. This CDR3 is 17 amino acids long. The germline V gene has CDR1 SGHRS and CDR2 YFSETQ. CDR3 sequence (DNA): TGCGCCAGCAGCGGTGGGGGGGCCCGGACTAACACCGGGGAGCTGTTTTTT. Translation gives CASSGGGARTNTGELFF.

The chain recombines TRBV7-2 with TRBJ2-5; TRBD2 is a possible D gene (6 bases). The V end lost 5 bases, the J end lost 4 bases, and 23 bases lay between the germline ends. The CDR3 is 17 residues long. Germline lookup yields CDR1 SGHTA and CDR2 FQGNSA. The CDR3 reads CASSVSAGRKKLETQYF. The CDR3 nucleotides read TGTGCCAGCAGCGTCAGTGCGGGGAGGAAGAAGTTAGAGACCCAGTACTTC.

This chain joins TRBV9 and TRBJ2-1; 9 bases line up with TRBD2. The junction had 2 bases not matched to a gene; V was cut back by 5 bases and J by 5 bases. From germline, CDR1 is SGDLS and CDR2 YYNGEE. The CDR3 extends over 13 amino acids. CDR3 DNA sequence: TGTGCCAGCAGGCTAGCGGGAAACAATGAGCAGTTCTTC. The encoded protein is CASRLAGNNEQFF.

V gene TRBV10-2 combines with J gene TRBJ1-2; 11 positions agree with TRBD1. The V gene's germline CDR1 is WSHSY and CDR2 SAAADI. The CDR3 extends over 17 amino acids. The J segment lost 7 bases and the V segment lost 2 bases, leaving 12 bases of the junction unmatched. CDR3 sequence (DNA): TGCGCCAGCAGTGAGGTTCCCGGGACAGGGGGACTTCGTGGCTACACCTTC. This sequence encodes CASSEVPGTGGLRGYTF.